This record concerns one T cell receptor beta chain sequence. It was with a sample-barcoded 5' primer and a J-beta primer mix that a second PCR of roughly 7 to 12 cycles was run. Each cDNA molecule was tagged by a template-switch adaptor that had 12 random nucleotides. TCRdb processed the 5' RACE reads anew with MiXCR; each CDR3 protein has one entry. The sample has some 1.5 million distinct CDR3 sequences, roughly two fifths seen once. The data were taken from a study of blood T cells in healthy people across ages. V lost 6 bases, J lost 5 bases, and 9 bases stayed unmatched. CDR3 length equals 14 residues. Germline-derived CDR1 and CDR2 are MNHEY and SMNVEV (reference sequence).

Sequencing was carried out using blood. The sequence derives from a woman aged 18-35 years in good health. The chain uses TRBV27 and TRBJ2-7, with 8 nucleotides matching TRBD1. As DNA, the CDR3 is TGTGCCAGCAGCCTCGACAGGGGCTTCAACGAGCAGTACTTC. Amino acid sequence: CASSLDRGFNEQYF.